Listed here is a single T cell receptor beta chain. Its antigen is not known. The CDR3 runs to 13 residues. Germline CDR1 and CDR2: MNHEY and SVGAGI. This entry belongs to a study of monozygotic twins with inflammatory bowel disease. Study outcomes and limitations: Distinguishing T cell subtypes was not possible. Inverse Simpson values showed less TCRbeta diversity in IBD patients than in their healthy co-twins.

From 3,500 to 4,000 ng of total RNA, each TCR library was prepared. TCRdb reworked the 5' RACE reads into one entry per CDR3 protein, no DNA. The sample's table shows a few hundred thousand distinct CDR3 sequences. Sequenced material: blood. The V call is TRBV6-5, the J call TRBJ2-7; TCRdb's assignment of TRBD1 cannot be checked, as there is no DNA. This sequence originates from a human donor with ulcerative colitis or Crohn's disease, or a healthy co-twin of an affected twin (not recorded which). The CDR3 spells CASTIPGQLLQYF.